One sample yielded the 2 T cell receptor beta chains listed below, sequenced in a study of OX40 agonist ivuxolimab in advanced cancers. Libraries were built with the immunoSEQ multiplex PCR assay. TCRdb provides this immuneACCESS table in a form limited to in-frame rearrangements. Some clones are lacking; in checked studies, under half of them reflect an unresolved V gene, and why the rest are absent is not known. The sample contains some 19,000 clones, about four fifths of them found a single time. The ten largest clones capture around 30% of the sample. The input for sequencing was CD4+ or CD8+ T cells sorted from blood, taken in a trial of the OX40 agonist ivuxolimab. Every receptor here comes from an adult with an advanced solid tumor such as melanoma, head and neck, liver or kidney cancer.

Concerning this clone: In the same sample, other DNA sequences code for this CDR3. The V and J genes are TRBV19 and TRBJ1-2; possible D gene TRBD1, 6 bases. The CDR3 sequence is 13 residues long. V was pared by 3 bases and J by 7 bases, with 12 bases between. The germline gives CDR1 LNHDA, CDR2 SQIVND (reference sequence). The CDR3 region is CASSMAGAGGYTF. For the CDR3, the DNA is TGTGCCAGTAGTATGGCGGGGGCCGGTGGCTACACCTTC.

The chain uses TRBV27 and TRBJ1-1; D not certain. Trimming shortened V by 3 bases and J by 7 bases, and 9 bases separated the two germline ends. Germline V gene data show CDR1 as MNHEY and CDR2 as SMNVEV (reference sequence). The CDR3 runs to 12 residues. The CDR3 DNA is TGTGCCAGCAGTTTTTCAGGTGGTGAAGCTTTCTTT. Residues: CASSFSGGEAFF.